This TCR beta chain comes out of a study of blood T cell repertoires in COVID-19. V dropped 1 base and J dropped 2; count of bases not matched to a gene: 1. The CDR3 has 16 amino acids. From germline, CDR1 is MNHNS and CDR2 SASEGT. Under the authors' procedure: Estimation of nucleated cell counts was performed using reference gene primer amplification. This table comes from immunoSEQ multiplex PCR, and its TCRdb copy is limited to in-frame clones, with some not included. The D gene and trimming were derived from the DNA, and the V and J assignments and clone size from that table. Among fewer than 350,000 clones listed, 89% were seen once. Researchers sorted participants into cohorts using their self-reported clinical history. Cohort 3 donors were reported recovered after two negative PCRs, clearance, or symptom resolution.

The source of this sequence is a man aged 60-69 years who had recovered from COVID-19. The sequencing input was PBMCs or T cells enriched from blood (not recorded which). The chain carries TRBV6-1 and TRBJ2-2; TRBD2 agrees at 10 bases. In DNA, the CDR3 is TGTGCCAGCAGTGAAGGGACTAGCGGAAACACCGGGGAGCTGTTTTTT. Its protein product is CASSEGTSGNTGELFF.